The 6 T cell receptor beta chains reported below all come from one sample, sequenced in a study of shared clonotypes between healthy human individuals. Clones were sequenced by immunoSEQ multiplex PCR, and TCRdb holds only the in-frame ones, with some missing. This table holds 2 million to 2.5 million clones, 85% to 95% found once. Sequenced material: naive CD4+ T cells from PBMCs. Subset specified: CD45RA+ positively selected. The receptors were sampled from a man aged 18-30 years in good health. Some clones in this sample may be carry-over from other donors' samples.

The chain carries TRBV7-3 and TRBJ2-2; 7 bases line up with TRBD1. The CDR3 is 15 residues long. Germline V lookup: CDR1 SGHTA, CDR2 FQGTGA. Unmatched junction bases numbered 6, after V lost 6 bases and J lost 2 bases. The CDR3 protein is CASRPGTENTGELFF. The CDR3 coding sequence is TGTGCCAGCAGACCCGGGACAGAAAACACCGGGGAGCTGTTTTTT.

The gene calls are TRBV29-1 and TRBJ1-2; D is unclear. The V and J ends lost 7 bases and 7 bases respectively, with 19 bases between them. CDR3 length equals 13 residues. CDR1 SQVTM and CDR2 ANQGSEA come from the germline V gene. Here the CDR3 reads CSDSEPLHPGYTF. DNA of the CDR3: TGCAGCGACTCAGAACCTCTCCATCCTGGCTACACCTTC.

The V and J genes are TRBV6-1 and TRBJ2-2; D gene uncertain. Germline V gene lookup returns CDR1 MNHNS and CDR2 SASEGT. Trimming shortened V by 9 bases and J by 0 bases, and 11 bases separated the two germline ends. The CDR3 loop spans 14 amino acids. In DNA form, the CDR3 reads TGTGCCAGTCGAACAGTTACGAACACCGGGGAGCTGTTTTTT. Translating it yields CASRTVTNTGELFF.

The chain uses TRBV6-5 and TRBJ1-2; D not resolved. The CDR3 sequence is 12 residues long. With 10 bases removed from V and 4 bases from J, the gap between germline ends came to 13 bases. From germline, CDR1 is MNHEY and CDR2 SVGAGI. CDR3 region: CATRLVSYGYTF. CDR3 bases: TGTGCCACACGTCTAGTGAGCTATGGCTACACCTTC.

As regards this clone: Other nucleotide sequences in the sample specify the same CDR3. The chain recombines TRBV5-1 with TRBJ1-4, with a possible D match to TRBD1 (5 bases). The germline V gene has CDR1 SGHRS and CDR2 YFSETQ. This CDR3 has 14 residues. Trimming shortened V by 3 bases and J by 5 bases, and 11 bases separated the two germline ends. CDR3 sequence (DNA): TGCGCCAGCAGCTCCGGGACGGAGAATGAAAAACTGTTTTTT. Translating it yields CASSSGTENEKLFF.

The chain employs TRBV6-5 and TRBJ1-2; 10 bases map to TRBD1. This CDR3 has 15 amino acids. The trim removed 5 bases at V and 0 bases at J, leaving 3 bases unmatched. Germline V gene sequence: CDR1 MNHEY, CDR2 SVGAGI. The CDR3 is CASSRQGASNYGYTF. The CDR3 nucleotides read TGTGCCAGCAGTAGACAGGGGGCGTCTAACTATGGCTACACCTTC.